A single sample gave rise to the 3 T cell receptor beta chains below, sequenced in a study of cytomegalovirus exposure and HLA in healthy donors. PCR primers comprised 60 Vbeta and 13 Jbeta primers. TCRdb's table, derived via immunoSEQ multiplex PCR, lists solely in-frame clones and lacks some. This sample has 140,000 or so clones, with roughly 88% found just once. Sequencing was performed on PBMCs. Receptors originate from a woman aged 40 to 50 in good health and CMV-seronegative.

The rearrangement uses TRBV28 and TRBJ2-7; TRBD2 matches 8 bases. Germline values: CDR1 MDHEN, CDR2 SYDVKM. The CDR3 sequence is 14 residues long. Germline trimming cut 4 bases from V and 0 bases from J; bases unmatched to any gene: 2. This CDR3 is CASSSSGSSYEQYF. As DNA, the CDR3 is TGTGCCAGCAGTTCTAGCGGGTCCTCCTACGAGCAGTACTTC.

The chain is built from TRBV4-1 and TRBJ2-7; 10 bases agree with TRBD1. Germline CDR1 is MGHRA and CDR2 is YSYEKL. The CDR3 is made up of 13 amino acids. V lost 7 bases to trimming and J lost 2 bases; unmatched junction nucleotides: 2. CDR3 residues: CASKGTGAYEQYF. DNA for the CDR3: TGCGCCAGCAAGGGGACAGGGGCCTACGAGCAGTACTTC.

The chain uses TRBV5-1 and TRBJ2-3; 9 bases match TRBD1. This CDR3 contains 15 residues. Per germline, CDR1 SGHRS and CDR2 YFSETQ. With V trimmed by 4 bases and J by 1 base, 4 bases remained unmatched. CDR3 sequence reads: CASSPRTGGTDTQYF. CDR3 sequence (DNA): TGCGCCAGCAGCCCCAGGACAGGGGGCACAGATACGCAGTATTTT.